This section outlines one T cell receptor beta chain sequence together with its context. This specimen comes from a study of cytomegalovirus exposure and HLA in healthy donors. Primers: 60 Vbeta forward and 13 Jbeta reverse. Original methodology: Later work found approximately 80 million unique TCR beta chains, with about 10 million shared. Profiling relied on immunoSEQ multiplex PCR, and the TCRdb table lists in-frame clones only, not all of them. The V and J calls and clone size are taken from that table; D and trimming were inferred from the DNA. The sample holds around 130,000 clones, 76% seen once. The TCR originated in a man aged 35 to 55 in good health and CMV-seronegative. The sequenced sample was PBMCs.

CDR3 sequence reads: CAWSRQGASPLHF. The CDR3, as DNA: TGTGCCTGGAGTAGACAGGGGGCTTCACCCCTCCACTTT. The J gene is TRBJ1-6, the V gene TRBV30; 10 nucleotides align to TRBD1. Losses at the gene ends were 2 bases for V and 9 bases for J; bases not matched to a gene: 1. The germline gives CDR1 GTSNPN, CDR2 SVGIG (reference sequence). CDR3 length: 13 residues. Filled out from reference TRBV30 and TRBJ1-6, the complete variable domain reads SQTIHQWPATLVQPVGSPLSLECTVEGTSNPNLYWYRQAAGRGLQLLFYSVGIGQISSEVPQNLSASRPQDRQFILSSKKLLLSDSGFYLCAWSRQGASPLHFGNGTRLTVT.